Here is one T cell receptor (beta chain) with its context. Its target antigen remains unknown. It has no much larger one-base neighbor in the sample; base qualities were not kept. Other DNA sequences in this specimen translate into the identical CDR3. Positive magnetic bead selection on an AutoMACS was used to isolate CD4+ and CD8+ cells, with flow cytometry used to check purity. Clonal expansions were first screened by flow cytometry with a TCR V beta antibody panel, then characterized by TCRB deep sequencing of sorted CD8+ fractions. Peripheral blood mononuclear cells were isolated by Ficoll-Paque PLUS density gradient separation. Using Nucleospin Tissue or Tissue XS kits, DNA was extracted from CD4-enriched, CD8-enriched or PBMC samples, with quantification by a Qubit 2.0 fluorometer. The CDR3 spans 15 residues, from the cysteine through the phenylalanine. The read is trimmed to its CDR3 DNA, 45 bases read in frame from base 1. The junction shows trimming of 5 bases on V and 0 bases on J, and the gene matches do not reach 3 bases of it. According to the germline V gene, CDR1 reads SGHRS and CDR2 reads YFSETQ.

These data originate in a study of somatic mutations in cytotoxic T cells in rheumatoid arthritis (dated by TCRdb to 2015 to 2018). In terms of the full investigation: Peripheral blood (approximately 30 ml EDTA) was collected from patients immediately after diagnosis and before any treatment began. A total of around 60 rheumatoid arthritis patients and about 20 healthy controls underwent TCRB deep sequencing. Whether expanded CD8+ T-cell clones in untreated, newly diagnosed rheumatoid arthritis carry somatic mutations was the study question, and clonality was characterized with TCRB deep sequencing. A FACSAria II or Sony SH800 was used to flow-sort some V beta antibody-stained T-cell populations at nearly 100% purity, and TCRB sequencing was also done on sorted V beta1+ cells. The median ages of the patient and control groups were essentially identical.

Sequencing of TCRB CDR3 was done on genomic DNA with the immunoSEQ assay. The authors' pipeline ran thus. When patient CD8+ clones exceeding 1% were checked against published virus-specific TCRB sequences, only a few matched. Analyses were restricted to productive TCRB rearrangements. Clonality was calculated as a Shannon entropy-based productive clonality index, and a clone was defined by a unique TCRB CDR3 sequence. Repertoire overlap between two samples was calculated from the template counts of each clone relative to total templates per sample. Flow cytometry-measured V-gene usage correlated with V-gene usage from TCRB sequencing, with a Spearman r of less than 0.65. Drawn from immuneACCESS, this table holds only the in-frame rearrangements with V and J called that TCRdb kept. Clones are partly lost; checked studies trace under half to an unresolved V gene and leave the rest unexplained. V, J and clone size are those of that table, while D and trimming were read from the DNA. The sample data list just under 30,000 clones, and around 90% of these were observed just once. The top ten clones comprise over 9% of the sample.

On the study overall, not on this receptor specifically: The antigen targets of the expanded CD8+ clones were unknown, and absence from virus-specific databases did not rule out viral specificity. There was no significant difference in CD8+ T-cell clonality between rheumatoid arthritis patients and age-matched healthy controls. The slight underrepresentation of TRBV07 in patients was not corrected for multiple comparisons. In about an eighth of the 65 patients, more than 20% of CD8+ cells belonged to the largest CD8+ clone, while several identical CD8+ TCRB sequences were shared between blood and synovial fluid. Healthy controls showed no age-related increase in CD8+ clonality, whereas patients did (Spearman r ~ 0.49).

The TCR sequence derives from an adult with rheumatoid arthritis. Sequencing was carried out using CD8+ T cells sorted from blood. The chain is made from TRBV5-1 and TRBJ2-3, with 10 bases aligning to TRBD2. For the CDR3, the sequence is CASRLTSGSTDTQYF. The DNA sequence reads TGCGCCAGCAGATTGACTAGCGGGAGCACAGATACGCAGTATTTT. The full variable domain, completed from the reference TRBV5-1 and TRBJ2-3 proteins outside the CDR3, reads KAGVTQTPRYLIKTRGQQVTLSCSPISGHRSVSWYQQTPGQGLQFLFEYFSETQRNKGNFPGRFSGRQFSNSRSEMNVSTLELGDSALYLCASRLTSGSTDTQYFGPGTRLTVL.